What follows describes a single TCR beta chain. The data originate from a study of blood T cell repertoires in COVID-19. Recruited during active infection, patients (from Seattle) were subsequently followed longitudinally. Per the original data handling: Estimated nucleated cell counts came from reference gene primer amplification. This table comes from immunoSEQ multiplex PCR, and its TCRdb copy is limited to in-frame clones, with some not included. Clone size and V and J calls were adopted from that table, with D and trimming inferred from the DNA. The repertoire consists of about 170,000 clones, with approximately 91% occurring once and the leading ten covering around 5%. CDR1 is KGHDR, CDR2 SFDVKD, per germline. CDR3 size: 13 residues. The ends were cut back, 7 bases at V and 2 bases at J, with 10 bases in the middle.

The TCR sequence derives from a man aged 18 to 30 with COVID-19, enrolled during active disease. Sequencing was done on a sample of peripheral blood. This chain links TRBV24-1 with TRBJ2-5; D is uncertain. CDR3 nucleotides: TGTGCCACCAGGCACCCTAAACAAGAGACCCAGTACTTC. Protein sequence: CATRHPKQETQYF.